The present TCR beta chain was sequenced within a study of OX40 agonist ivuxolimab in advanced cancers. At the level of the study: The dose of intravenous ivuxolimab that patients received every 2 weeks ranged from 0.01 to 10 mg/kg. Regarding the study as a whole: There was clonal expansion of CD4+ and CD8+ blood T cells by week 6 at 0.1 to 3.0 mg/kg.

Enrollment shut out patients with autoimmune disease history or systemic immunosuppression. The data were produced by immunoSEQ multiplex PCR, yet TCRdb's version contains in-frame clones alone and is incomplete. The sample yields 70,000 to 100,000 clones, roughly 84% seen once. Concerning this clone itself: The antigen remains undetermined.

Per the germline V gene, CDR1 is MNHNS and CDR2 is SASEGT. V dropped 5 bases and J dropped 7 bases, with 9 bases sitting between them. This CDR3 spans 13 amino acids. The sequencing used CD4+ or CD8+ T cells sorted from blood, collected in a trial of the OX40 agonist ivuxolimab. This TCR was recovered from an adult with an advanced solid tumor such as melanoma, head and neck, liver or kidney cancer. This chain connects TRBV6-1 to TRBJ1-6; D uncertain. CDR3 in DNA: TGTGCCAGCAGTCTGGACTGGAATTCACCCCTCCACTTT. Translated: CASSLDWNSPLHF.